A selection of T cell receptor beta chains follows, all from one sample in a study of T cells after posttransplantation cyclophosphamide. Profiled with immunoSEQ multiplex PCR; TCRdb holds only in-frame clones, not every one. The table lists 1,500 to 2,000 clones, about 80% of them singletons. Sequencing was performed on PBMCs, taken approximately 300 days after allogeneic stem cell transplant with posttransplant cyclophosphamide. The receptors shown here come from a male patient in his thirties who received an allogeneic stem cell transplant from a related donor, was CMV-positive, and had acute GVHD only. Some of the T cells might come from the graft donor. The CDR3 runs from the conserved cysteine through the conserved F or W. Fields, in order: D gene, clone size, J gene, CDR3 length, V gene, CDR3 protein, CDR3 DNA. The D gene is left open where the match is weak. Size tells how often a clone was seen (once, few, many) or the class of an expanded clone, and some rows leave it out.

d_call: -
clone_size: -
j_call: TRBJ2-7
cdr3_length: 12
v_call: TRBV7-2
cdr3_aa: CASSIYQGEQYF
cdr3_nt: TGTGCCAGCAGCATTTATCAGGGCGAGCAGTACTTC

d_call: -
clone_size: once
j_call: TRBJ2-2
cdr3_length: 15
v_call: TRBV18
cdr3_aa: CASSPLDRNTGELFF
cdr3_nt: TGTGCCAGCTCACCCCTGGACAGGAACACCGGGGAGCTGTTTTTT

d_call: -
clone_size: -
j_call: TRBJ1-2
cdr3_length: 14
v_call: TRBV7-2
cdr3_aa: CASSLSLFNYGYTF
cdr3_nt: TGTGCCAGCAGCTTATCGTTGTTTAACTATGGCTACACCTTC

d_call: TRBD2
clone_size: -
j_call: TRBJ2-3
cdr3_length: 17
v_call: TRBV4-3
cdr3_aa: CASSQDPGRGSTDTQYF
cdr3_nt: TGCGCCAGCAGCCAAGATCCGGGGCGGGGGAGCACAGATACGCAGTATTTT

d_call: -
clone_size: once
j_call: TRBJ1-1
cdr3_length: 14
v_call: TRBV6-4
cdr3_aa: CASSVGGISTEAFF
cdr3_nt: TGTGCCAGCAGTGTGGGGGGGATCTCCACTGAAGCTTTCTTT

d_call: -
clone_size: -
j_call: TRBJ2-2
cdr3_length: 13
v_call: TRBV28
cdr3_aa: CASRTGNTGELFF
cdr3_nt: TGTGCCAGCAGGACAGGGAACACCGGGGAGCTGTTTTTT

d_call: TRBD2
clone_size: once
j_call: TRBJ2-3
cdr3_length: 16
v_call: TRBV5-6
cdr3_aa: CASRHGISGETDTQYF
cdr3_nt: TGTGCCAGCAGACATGGAATTAGCGGGGAAACAGATACGCAGTATTTT

d_call: TRBD1
clone_size: few
j_call: TRBJ2-1
cdr3_length: 16
v_call: TRBV19
cdr3_aa: CASSTHRTGWYDEQFF
cdr3_nt: TGTGCCAGTAGTACCCATCGGACAGGGTGGTATGATGAGCAGTTCTTC

d_call: TRBD1
clone_size: once
j_call: TRBJ2-7
cdr3_length: 12
v_call: TRBV9
cdr3_aa: CASSADRGVQYF
cdr3_nt: TGTGCCAGCAGCGCTGACAGGGGAGTGCAGTACTTC

d_call: TRBD2
clone_size: -
j_call: TRBJ2-1
cdr3_length: 18
v_call: TRBV4-1
cdr3_aa: CASSQAPTASGSDNEQFF
cdr3_nt: TGCGCCAGCAGCCAAGCCCCAACAGCTAGCGGATCAGACAATGAGCAGTTCTTC

d_call: TRBD1
clone_size: few
j_call: TRBJ2-1
cdr3_length: 14
v_call: TRBV18
cdr3_aa: CASSSDRGYNEQFF
cdr3_nt: TGTGCCAGCTCATCCGACAGGGGTTACAATGAGCAGTTCTTC

d_call: TRBD1
clone_size: -
j_call: TRBJ2-2
cdr3_length: 14
v_call: TRBV4-1
cdr3_aa: CASSPGQGTGELFF
cdr3_nt: TGCGCCAGCAGCCCAGGACAGGGGACCGGGGAGCTGTTTTTT

d_call: TRBD2
clone_size: -
j_call: TRBJ2-5
cdr3_length: 17
v_call: TRBV4-1
cdr3_aa: CASSQEIVASGQETQYF
cdr3_nt: TGCGCCAGCAGCCAAGAAATAGTGGCTAGCGGACAAGAGACCCAGTACTTC

d_call: -
clone_size: once
j_call: TRBJ1-2
cdr3_length: 13
v_call: TRBV18
cdr3_aa: CASSLPGSYGYTF
cdr3_nt: TGTGCCAGCTCACTTCCGGGGTCTTATGGCTACACCTTC

d_call: TRBD1
clone_size: -
j_call: TRBJ2-5
cdr3_length: 13
v_call: TRBV7-6
cdr3_aa: CASSPGQGTTQYF
cdr3_nt: TGTGCCAGCAGCCCGGGACAGGGAACGACCCAGTACTTC

d_call: -
clone_size: -
j_call: TRBJ2-3
cdr3_length: 17
v_call: TRBV5-6
cdr3_aa: CASSVFRGGGRTDTQYF
cdr3_nt: TGTGCCAGCAGCGTGTTCCGAGGGGGGGGGCGGACAGATACGCAGTATTTT

d_call: -
clone_size: -
j_call: TRBJ2-2
cdr3_length: 11
v_call: TRBV6-5
cdr3_aa: CASKNSGELFF
cdr3_nt: TGTGCCAGCAAAAACTCGGGGGAGCTGTTTTTT

d_call: TRBD1
clone_size: -
j_call: TRBJ1-2
cdr3_length: 15
v_call: TRBV6-4
cdr3_aa: CASSGVFGTGGGYTF
cdr3_nt: TGTGCCAGCAGCGGAGTTTTTGGGACAGGCGGTGGCTACACCTTC

d_call: TRBD1
clone_size: -
j_call: TRBJ1-1
cdr3_length: 14
v_call: TRBV18
cdr3_aa: CASSPGQGGTEAFF
cdr3_nt: TGTGCCAGCTCACCGGGACAGGGTGGCACTGAAGCTTTCTTT

d_call: TRBD1
clone_size: -
j_call: TRBJ2-2
cdr3_length: 14
v_call: TRBV4-1
cdr3_aa: CASSRDRATGELFF
cdr3_nt: TGCGCCAGCAGCCGGGACAGGGCCACCGGGGAGCTGTTTTTT

d_call: -
clone_size: -
j_call: TRBJ1-1
cdr3_length: 14
v_call: TRBV5-1
cdr3_aa: CASSLLGVNTEAFF
cdr3_nt: TGCGCCAGCAGCTTGCTGGGAGTGAACACTGAAGCTTTCTTT

d_call: -
clone_size: -
j_call: TRBJ2-7
cdr3_length: 13
v_call: TRBV7-7
cdr3_aa: CASSLDRGYEQYF
cdr3_nt: TGTGCCAGCAGCTTAGATCGGGGTTACGAGCAGTACTTC

d_call: -
clone_size: -
j_call: TRBJ1-2
cdr3_length: 13
v_call: TRBV25-1
cdr3_aa: CASSPGSLNGYTF
cdr3_nt: TGTGCCAGCAGCCCCGGGTCCCTGAATGGCTACACCTTC